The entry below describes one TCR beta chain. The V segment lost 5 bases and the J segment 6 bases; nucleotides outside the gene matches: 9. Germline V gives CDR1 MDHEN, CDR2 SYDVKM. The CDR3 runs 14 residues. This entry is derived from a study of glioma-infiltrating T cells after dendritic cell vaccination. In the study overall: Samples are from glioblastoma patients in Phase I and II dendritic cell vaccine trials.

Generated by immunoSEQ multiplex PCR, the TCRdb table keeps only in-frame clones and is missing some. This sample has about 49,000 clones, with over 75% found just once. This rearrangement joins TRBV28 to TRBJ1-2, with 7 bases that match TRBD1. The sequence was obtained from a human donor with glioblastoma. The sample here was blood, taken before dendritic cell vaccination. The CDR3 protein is CASSLTGTWHGYTF. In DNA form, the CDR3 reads TGTGCCAGCAGTCTGACAGGGACCTGGCATGGCTACACCTTC.